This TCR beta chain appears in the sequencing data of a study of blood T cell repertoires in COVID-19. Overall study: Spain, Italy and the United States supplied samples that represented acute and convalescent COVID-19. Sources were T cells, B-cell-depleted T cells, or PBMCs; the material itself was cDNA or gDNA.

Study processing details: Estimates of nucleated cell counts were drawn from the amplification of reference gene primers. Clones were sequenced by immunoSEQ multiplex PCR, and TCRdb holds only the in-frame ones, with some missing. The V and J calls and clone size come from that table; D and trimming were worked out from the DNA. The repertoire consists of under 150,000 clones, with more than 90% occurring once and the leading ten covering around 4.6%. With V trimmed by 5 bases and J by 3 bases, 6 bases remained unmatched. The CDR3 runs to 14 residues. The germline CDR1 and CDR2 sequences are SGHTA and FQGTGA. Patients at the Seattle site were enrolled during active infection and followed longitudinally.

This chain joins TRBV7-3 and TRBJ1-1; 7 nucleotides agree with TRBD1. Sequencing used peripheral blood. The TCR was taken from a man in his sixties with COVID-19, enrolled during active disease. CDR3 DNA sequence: TGTGCCAGCAGCCCAACAGGGGTCGACACTGAAGCTTTCTTT. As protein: CASSPTGVDTEAFF.